This TCR beta chain was recorded in a study of immune characterization of retroperitoneal liposarcoma. This clonotype is large (0.1 to 1%). TCRdb analysed the PCR reads with MiXCR anew, one entry per CDR3 protein. The sample contains roughly 11,000 distinct CDR3 sequences, about a quarter of which appear only once. The material sequenced was tumor tissue. This TCR was sampled from a female donor with retroperitoneal liposarcoma.

The CDR3 DNA follows: TGTGCCAGCAGCACAAGTTGGTACCAAGAGACCCAGTACTTC. Protein sequence: CASSTSWYQETQYF. V gene TRBV6-1 combines with J gene TRBJ2-5; D is unclear. CDR1 is MNHNS and CDR2 is SASEGT in the germline V gene. V lost 6 bases to trimming and J lost 0 bases, with 11 bases between them. CDR3 size: 14 residues.